This T cell receptor beta chain derives from a study of graft-versus-host responses after intestinal transplantation (dated by TCRdb to the early 2020s). Regarding the complete study: Recipients received multivisceral, liver-intestinal, or isolated intestinal transplants. Rather than going through the commercial service, samples from three later patients were sequenced in-house on an Illumina MiSeq and processed with MiXCR. Graft-versus-host and host-versus-graft alloreactive T cell clones were tracked in the graft, circulation and bone marrow after intestinal transplantation using bulk TCR-beta CDR3 sequencing. A peak of at least 4% donor T cells among recipient peripheral blood mononuclear cells was the definition used for donor T cell macrochimerism. To identify alloreactive clones, pre-transplant mixed lymphocyte reaction products were sequenced and compared with unstimulated pre-transplant donor and recipient T cells. Every recipient was given anti-thymocyte globulin induction, followed by 2 to 3 years of maintenance tacrolimus and steroids. A cohort of under 30 intestinal transplant recipients, including one retransplant, was enrolled, and a few patients lacking pretransplant specimens were excluded.

Taken from cysteine to phenylalanine, the CDR3 has 14 residues. Just CDR3 DNA is preserved here, 42 bases in frame from base 1. In the germline V gene, CDR1 corresponds to SGHDN and CDR2 to FVKESK. Paper-wide results and their limitations: Peak levels of circulating GvH clones were associated with declines in HvG clones early after transplant. In the allografts of patients with donor T cell macrochimerism, GvH to HvG T cell clonal ratios were high. GvH clones were detected in recipient bone marrow, and some appeared earlier in ileal mucosa or blood, consistent with an intestinal mucosal origin. The conclusions were limited by the relatively low number and heterogeneity of the intestinal transplant patients.

Concerning this clone itself: It has no known antigen specificity. There are no base qualities to consult, and no much larger clone falls within one base.

Blood samples were collected up to 4 times in the first month after transplant and then at least monthly when available. Library creation used the immunoSEQ multiplex PCR assay. Adaptive Biotechnologies carried out high-throughput TCR-beta CDR3 sequencing of genomic DNA for most patients. The authors' analysis ran thus. Adaptive's ImmunoSEQ software was the source of the TCR sequencing data for fewer than 20 patients, while three other patients were processed with MiXCR and VDJtools. CDR3 nucleotide sequences shared between donor and recipient were removed because their origin could not be assigned. At least 2-fold expansion over unstimulated cells and a minimum CFSE-low frequency of 0.002% (template counts) or 0.001% (read counts) were required for clones to be classified as alloreactive. A clone was considered mappable if detected in the sequenced pre-transplant spleen, lymph node, or MLR CFSE-low populations of the donor or recipient. The cumulative frequency of alloreactive clones was calculated as a percentage of all sequences, weighted by copy number. In TCRdb, the immuneACCESS table is reduced to in-frame sequences with V and J assigned. These tables do not hold every clone; where another copy was compared, an unresolved V gene accounts for under half, and the others remain unexplained. V and J calls and clone size come straight from that table; D and trimming were deduced from the DNA. Present in this sample are thousands of clones, 65% to 75% of which were seen just once. The biggest ten clones account for roughly two fifths of the sample.

The sequence links TRBV14 to TRBJ2-5; 7 nucleotides in the junction match TRBD1. With the DNA end fitting TRBJ2-7 better, the J assignment may be wrong. The TCR was taken from a human patient who received an intestinal transplant, so some T cells may come from the graft donor. The input for sequencing was PBMCs, taken around 76 weeks after intestinal transplant. The CDR3 region reads CASSRLGGLYEQYF. The nucleotide sequence reads TGTGCCAGCAGCCGCTTAGGGGGCCTCTACGAGCAGTACTTC.